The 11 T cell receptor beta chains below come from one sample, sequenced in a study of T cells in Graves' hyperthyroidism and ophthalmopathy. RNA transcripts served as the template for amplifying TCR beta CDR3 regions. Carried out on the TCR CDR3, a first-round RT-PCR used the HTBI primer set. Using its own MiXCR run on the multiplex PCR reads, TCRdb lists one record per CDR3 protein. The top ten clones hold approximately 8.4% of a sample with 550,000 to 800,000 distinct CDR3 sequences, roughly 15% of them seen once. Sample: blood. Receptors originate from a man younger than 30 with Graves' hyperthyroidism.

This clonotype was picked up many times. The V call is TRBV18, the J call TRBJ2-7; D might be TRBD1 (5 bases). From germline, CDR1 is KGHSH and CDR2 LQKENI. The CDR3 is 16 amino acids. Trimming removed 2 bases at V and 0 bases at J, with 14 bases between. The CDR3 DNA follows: TGTGCCAGCTCACCAAGTACAGGAACTTACTCCTACGAGCAGTACTTC. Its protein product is CASSPSTGTYSYEQYF. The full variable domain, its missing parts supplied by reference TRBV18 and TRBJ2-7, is NAGVMQNPRHLVRRRGQEARLRCSPMKGHSHVYWYRQLPEEGLKFMVYLQKENIIDESGMPKERFSAEFPKEGPSILRIQQVVRGDSAAYFCASSPSTGTYSYEQYFGPGTRLTVT.

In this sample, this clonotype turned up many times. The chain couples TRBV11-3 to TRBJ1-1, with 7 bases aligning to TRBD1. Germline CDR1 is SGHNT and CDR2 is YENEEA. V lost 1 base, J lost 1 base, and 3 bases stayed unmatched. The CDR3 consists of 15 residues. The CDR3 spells CASSLGGGRNTEAFF. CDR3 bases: TGTGCCAGCAGCTTAGGAGGGGGCCGGAACACTGAAGCTTTCTTT.

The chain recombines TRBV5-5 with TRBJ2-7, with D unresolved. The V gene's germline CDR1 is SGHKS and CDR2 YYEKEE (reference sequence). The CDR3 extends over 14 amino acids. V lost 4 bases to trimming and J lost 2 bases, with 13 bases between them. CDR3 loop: CASSPARAPYEQYF. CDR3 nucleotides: TGTGCCAGCAGCCCGGCGAGAGCCCCCTACGAGCAGTACTTC.

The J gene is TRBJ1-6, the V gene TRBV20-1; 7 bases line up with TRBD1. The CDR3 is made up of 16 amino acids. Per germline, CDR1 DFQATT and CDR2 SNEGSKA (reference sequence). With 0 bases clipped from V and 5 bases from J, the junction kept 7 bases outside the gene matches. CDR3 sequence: CSAREGGGADNSPLHF. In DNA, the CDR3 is TGCAGTGCTAGAGAAGGAGGGGGCGCCGATAATTCACCCCTCCACTTT.

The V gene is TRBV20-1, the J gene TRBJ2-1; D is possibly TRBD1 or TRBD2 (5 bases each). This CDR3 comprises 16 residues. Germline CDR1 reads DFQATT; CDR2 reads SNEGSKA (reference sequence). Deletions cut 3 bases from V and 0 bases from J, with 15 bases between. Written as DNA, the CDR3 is TGCAGTGCTAGGATGAGGGACGCAAGCTCCTACAATGAGCAGTTCTTC. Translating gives CSARMRDASSYNEQFF.

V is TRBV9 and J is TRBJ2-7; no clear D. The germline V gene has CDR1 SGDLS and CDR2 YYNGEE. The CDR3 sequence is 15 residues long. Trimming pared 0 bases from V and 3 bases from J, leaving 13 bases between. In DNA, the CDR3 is TGTGCCAGCAGCGTAGGAGATGATGTCGACTACGAGCAGTACTTC. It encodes CASSVGDDVDYEQYF. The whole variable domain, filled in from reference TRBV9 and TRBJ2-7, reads DSGVTQTPKHLITATGQRVTLRCSPRSGDLSVYWYQQSLDQGLQFLIQYYNGEERAKGNILERFSAQQFPDLHSELNLSSLELGDSALYFCASSVGDDVDYEQYFGPGTRLTVT.

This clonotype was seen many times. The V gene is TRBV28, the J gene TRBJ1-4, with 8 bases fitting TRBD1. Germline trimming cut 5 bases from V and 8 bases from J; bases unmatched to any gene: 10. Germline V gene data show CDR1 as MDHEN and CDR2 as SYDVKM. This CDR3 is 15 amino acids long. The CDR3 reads CASSPGGQGWEKLFF. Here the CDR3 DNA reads TGTGCCAGCAGTCCTGGAGGACAGGGATGGGAAAAACTGTTTTTT.

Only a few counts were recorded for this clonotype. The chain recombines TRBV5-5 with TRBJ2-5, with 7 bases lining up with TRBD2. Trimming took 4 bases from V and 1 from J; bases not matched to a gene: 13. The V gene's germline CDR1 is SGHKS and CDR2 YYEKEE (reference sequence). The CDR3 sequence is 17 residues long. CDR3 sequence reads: CASSHGRDQRRQETQYF. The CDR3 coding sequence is TGTGCCAGCAGCCATGGGAGGGACCAACGGCGCCAAGAGACCCAGTACTTC.

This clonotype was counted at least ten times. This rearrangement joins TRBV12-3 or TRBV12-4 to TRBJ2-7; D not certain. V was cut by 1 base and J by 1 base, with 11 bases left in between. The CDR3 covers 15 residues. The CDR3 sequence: CASSLGATWSYEQYF. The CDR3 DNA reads TGTGCCAGCAGTTTAGGAGCCACCTGGTCCTACGAGCAGTACTTC.

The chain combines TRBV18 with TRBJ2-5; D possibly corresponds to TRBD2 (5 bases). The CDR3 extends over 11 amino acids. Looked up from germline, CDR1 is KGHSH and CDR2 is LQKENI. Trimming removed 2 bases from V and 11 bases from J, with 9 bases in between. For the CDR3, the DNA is TGTGCCAGCTCACCAAGCGGAAGACAGTACTTC. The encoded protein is CASSPSGRQYF.

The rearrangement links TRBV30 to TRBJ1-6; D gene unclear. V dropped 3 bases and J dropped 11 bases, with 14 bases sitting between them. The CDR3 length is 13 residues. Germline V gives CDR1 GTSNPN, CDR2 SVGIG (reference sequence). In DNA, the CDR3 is TGTGCCTGGAGCCCGTTGGCGGGTACACCCCTCCACTTT. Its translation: CAWSPLAGTPLHF.